This T cell receptor beta chain was recovered during a study of immune evolution from preneoplasia to lung adenocarcinoma. About the study: HLA loss of heterozygosity: roughly 6.4% AIS, approximately 15% MIA, roughly 30% ADC, none AAH.

A word on this clone: Antigen unknown.

The CDR3 sequence is 18 residues long. Germline CDR1 reads LNHDA; CDR2 reads SQIVND (reference sequence). Losses at the gene ends were 6 bases for V and 0 bases for J; bases not matched to a gene: 13. Patients had resection in Japan or China between about 2013 and 2017. H&E slides confirmed each diagnosis, reviewed by two pathologists independently. The data were produced by immunoSEQ multiplex PCR, yet TCRdb's version contains in-frame clones alone and is incomplete. The sample lists over 5,000 clones, roughly 77% occurring once. Study-level results: T cell clonality was higher in KRAS-mutant than EGFR-mutant or wild-type nodules.

This receptor was taken from a person aged 45 to 59 with lung adenocarcinoma. The genes are TRBV19 and TRBJ1-5, with 8 positions matching TRBD1. Input material: FFPE invasive lung adenocarcinoma tissue. CDR3 in DNA: TGTGCCAGTAGAGCCCTCAGGGGGCCGTATTATAGCAATCAGCCCCAGCATTTT. Translation gives CASRALRGPYYSNQPQHF.